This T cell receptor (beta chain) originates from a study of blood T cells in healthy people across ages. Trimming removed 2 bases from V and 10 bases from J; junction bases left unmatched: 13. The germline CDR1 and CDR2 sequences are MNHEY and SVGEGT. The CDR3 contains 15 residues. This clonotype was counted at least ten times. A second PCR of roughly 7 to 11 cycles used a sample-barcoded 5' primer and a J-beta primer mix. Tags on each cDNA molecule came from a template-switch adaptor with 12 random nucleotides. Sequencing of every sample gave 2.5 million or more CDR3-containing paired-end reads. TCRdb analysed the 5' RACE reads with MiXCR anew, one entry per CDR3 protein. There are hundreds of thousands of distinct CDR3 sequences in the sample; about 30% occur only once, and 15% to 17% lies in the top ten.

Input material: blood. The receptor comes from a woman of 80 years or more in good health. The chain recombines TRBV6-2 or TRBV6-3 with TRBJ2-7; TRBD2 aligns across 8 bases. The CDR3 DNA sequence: TGTGCCAGCAGTTACGGACACGGGGGGGCTCAAACCCAGTACTTC. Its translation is CASSYGHGGAQTQYF.